Below, 8 T cell receptor beta chains from the same sample are listed, as sequenced in a study of T cells in Graves' hyperthyroidism and ophthalmopathy. Amplification yielded TCR beta CDR3 regions, with RNA transcripts as the source. The HTBI set primed first-round TCR CDR3 RT-PCR. TCRdb reprocessed the multiplex PCR reads with MiXCR, giving one entry per CDR3 protein. This sample has around 600,000 distinct CDR3 sequences, with about 14% found just once. Sequenced: blood. The source of these receptors is a woman aged 18-35 years with Graves' ophthalmopathy.

Concerning this clonotype itself: A read error may be the cause here, since a much bigger clone is one base away. The chain carries TRBV19 and TRBJ2-1, with 7 bases aligning to TRBD2. V shed 5 bases and J 6 bases; nucleotides not matched to a gene: 10. The CDR3 has 15 residues. Germline V gene data show CDR1 as LNHDA and CDR2 as SQIVND (reference sequence). The CDR3 reads CASSSSGWACNEQFF. The DNA for the CDR3 is TGTGCCAGTAGTTCTAGCGGTTGGGCCTGCAATGAGCAGTTCTTC.

This chain connects TRBV25-1 to TRBJ2-1; 8 nucleotides line up with TRBD2. V was clipped by 0 bases and J by 8 bases; unmatched bases: 6. This CDR3 region has 15 residues. The V gene's germline CDR1 is MGHDK and CDR2 SYGVNS. This chain's CDR3 is CASSEYNQREHEQFF. The CDR3 DNA reads as TGTGCCAGCAGTGAATACAACCAGCGGGAGCATGAGCAGTTCTTC.

The V call is TRBV5-1, the J call TRBJ1-1; 7 positions agree with TRBD1. This CDR3 has 15 residues. V shed 0 bases, J shed 2 bases, and the junction held 4 bases outside the gene matches. The germline gives CDR1 SGHRS, CDR2 YFSETQ. In DNA, the CDR3 is TGCGCCAGCAGCTTGGGCAGGGGGGTAAACACTGAAGCTTTCTTT. It yields the protein CASSLGRGVNTEAFF.

The V and J genes are TRBV6-1 and TRBJ2-5, with D possibly being TRBD2 (7 bases). Trimming pared 4 bases from V and 5 bases from J, leaving 14 bases between. This CDR3 has 14 residues. The V gene's germline CDR1 is MNHNS and CDR2 SASEGT. CDR3 in DNA: TGTGCCAGCAGTGCTCGCGGGGGCCGGGAGACCCAGTACTTC. It is translated as CASSARGGRETQYF.

This clonotype showed up many times. This chain links TRBV30 with TRBJ1-1; 8 nucleotides line up with TRBD1. Germline CDR1 and CDR2: GTSNPN and SVGIG (reference sequence). The CDR3 has 14 residues. V shed 8 bases, J shed 3 bases, and the junction held 11 bases outside the gene matches. DNA of the CDR3: TGTGCCAAATACGAGGACAGGGAGGACACTGAAGCTTTCTTT. Residues: CAKYEDREDTEAFF.

DNA for the CDR3: TGTGCCACCAGTGATTGGACAGCCAAGAACACCGGGGAGCTGTTTTTT. It is translated as CATSDWTAKNTGELFF. The chain carries TRBV24-1 and TRBJ2-2; TRBD1 might be the D (6 bases). CDR1 is KGHDR and CDR2 is SFDVKD in the germline V gene. This CDR3 region has 16 residues. With 2 bases removed from V and 1 base from J, the gap between germline ends came to 10 bases.

This clonotype was found many times. This chain uses TRBV10-3 with TRBJ2-5; 9 positions agree with TRBD2. Germline trimming cut 2 bases from V and 0 bases from J; bases unmatched to any gene: 13. The CDR3 covers 19 residues. The V gene's germline CDR1 is ENHRY and CDR2 SYGVKD. CDR3 region: CAISEQGGGSGRHQETQYF. CDR3 in DNA: TGTGCCATCAGTGAGCAGGGAGGAGGAAGCGGGAGGCACCAAGAGACCCAGTACTTC.

This clonotype has a count of ten or more. The gene calls are TRBV12-3 or TRBV12-4 and TRBJ2-3, with 10 bases that match TRBD2. The CDR3 covers 15 residues. Germline trimming cut 7 bases from V and 5 bases from J; bases unmatched to any gene: 9. The CDR3 bases are TGTGCCAGCACGGGGCTAGCGGGAGTGATAGATACGCAGTATTTT. It translates to CASTGLAGVIDTQYF.